Presented here are 6 T cell receptor beta chains from one specimen sequenced in a study of molecular identifiers for immune sequencing clone quantification. TCRdb reprocessed the PCR reads via MiXCR and lists one record per CDR3 protein. Here the sample spans around 43,000 distinct CDR3 sequences, 15% to 20% being singletons. Sequenced: naive CD8+ T cells from blood, with Jurkat cell RNA spiked in. Subset specified: FACS-sorted CD8+CD4-CCR7+CD45RA+ naive T cells. Receptor source: a human donor in good health. Some libraries in this study had Jurkat cell RNA spiked in.

This clonotype was seen at least ten times. The chain couples TRBV20-1 to TRBJ2-3; possibly TRBD2 for D (7 bases). Trimming took off 3 bases at V and 2 bases at J, with 12 bases between the two ends. This CDR3 region has 14 residues. Per germline, CDR1 DFQATT and CDR2 SNEGSKA (reference sequence). The CDR3 nucleotides are TGCAGTGCTAGCGGGGGGCGCCCCACAGATACGCAGTATTTT. Its protein is CSASGGRPTDTQYF.

This clonotype was seen many times. V usage is TRBV6-2 or TRBV6-3 and J usage is TRBJ2-5; D tentatively fits TRBD1 or TRBD2 (5 bases each). V dropped 10 bases and J dropped 5 bases, with 20 bases sitting between them. The CDR3 has 14 amino acids. From germline, CDR1 is MNHEY and CDR2 SVGEGT. The CDR3 spells CATSARWGKETQYF. DNA of the CDR3: TGTGCCACCAGCGCCCGATGGGGGAAGGAGACCCAGTACTTC.

This clonotype was found many times. This chain uses TRBV6-2 or TRBV6-3 with TRBJ2-7; no firm D call. The ends were cut back, 7 bases at V and 4 bases at J, with 14 bases in the middle. From germline, CDR1 is MNHEY and CDR2 SVGEGT. The CDR3 is made up of 13 amino acids. The CDR3 bases are TGTGCCAGCACCTACAATTTGGAGTACGAGCAGTACTTC. Protein product: CASTYNLEYEQYF.

The CDR3 DNA is TGTGCCAGCAGCTCCCCCTTCAAGCGTCGCACCGGGGAGCTGTTTTTT. This sequence encodes CASSSPFKRRTGELFF. This rearrangement joins TRBV7-9 to TRBJ2-2; D is ambiguous. The CDR3 length is 16 residues. Trimming cost V 4 bases and J 4 bases, with 16 bases left between them. The germline CDR1 and CDR2 sequences are SEHNR and FQNEAQ (reference sequence).

This clonotype came up many times. This chain joins TRBV4-2 and TRBJ2-7; TRBD2 matches at 12 bases. With 4 bases clipped from V and 0 bases from J, the junction kept 10 bases outside the gene matches. The CDR3 extends over 18 amino acids. Germline CDR1 is LGHNA and CDR2 is YNFKEQ. The DNA of the CDR3 is TGTGCCAGCAGCCCGGGGACTAGCGGGTTTACGTTCTCCTACGAGCAGTACTTC. It specifies CASSPGTSGFTFSYEQYF.

Ten or more counts support this clonotype. The CDR3 sequence is CASSGNTGENTDTQYF. CDR3 nucleotide sequence: TGTGCCAGCAGCGGTAATACAGGGGAAAACACAGATACGCAGTATTTT. The chain has TRBV7-9 and TRBJ2-3; 7 bases are a match to TRBD1. The CDR3 is 16 amino acids. V lost 5 bases to trimming and J lost 2 bases; unmatched junction nucleotides: 10. Germline V gives CDR1 SEHNR, CDR2 FQNEAQ (reference sequence).